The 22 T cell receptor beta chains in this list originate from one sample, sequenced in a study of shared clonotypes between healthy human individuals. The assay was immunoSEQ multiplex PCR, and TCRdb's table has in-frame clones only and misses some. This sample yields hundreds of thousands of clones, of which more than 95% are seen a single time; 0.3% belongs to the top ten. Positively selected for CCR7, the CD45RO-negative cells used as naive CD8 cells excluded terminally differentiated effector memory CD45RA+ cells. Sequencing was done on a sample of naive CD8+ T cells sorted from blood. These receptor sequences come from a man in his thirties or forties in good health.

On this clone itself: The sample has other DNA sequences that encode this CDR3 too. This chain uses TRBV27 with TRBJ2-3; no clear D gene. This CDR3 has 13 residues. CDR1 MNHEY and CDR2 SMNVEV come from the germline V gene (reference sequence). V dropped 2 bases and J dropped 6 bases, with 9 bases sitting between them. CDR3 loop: CASSLVGTDTQYF. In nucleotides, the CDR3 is TGTGCCAGCAGTTTAGTGGGAACGGATACGCAGTATTTT.

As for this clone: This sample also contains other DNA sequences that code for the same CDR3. CDR3 residues: CASSFLNSYEQYF. CDR3 nucleotide sequence: TGTGCCAGCAGTTTCCTGAACTCCTACGAGCAGTACTTC. The chain joins TRBV27 to TRBJ2-7; D is unclear. V lost 3 bases and J 0 bases, leaving 6 bases between the germline ends. The CDR3 loop spans 13 amino acids. Germline assignment: CDR1 MNHEY and CDR2 SMNVEV (reference sequence).

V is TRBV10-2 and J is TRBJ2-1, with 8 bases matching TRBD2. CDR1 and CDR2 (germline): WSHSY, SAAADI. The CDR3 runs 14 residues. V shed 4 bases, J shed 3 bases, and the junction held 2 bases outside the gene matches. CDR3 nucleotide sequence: TGCGCCAGCAGTGGACTAGCGTTCTACAATGAGCAGTTCTTC. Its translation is CASSGLAFYNEQFF.

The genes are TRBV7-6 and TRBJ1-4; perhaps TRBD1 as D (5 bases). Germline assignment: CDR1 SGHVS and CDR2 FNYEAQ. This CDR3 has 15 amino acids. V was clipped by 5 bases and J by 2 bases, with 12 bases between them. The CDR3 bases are TGTGCCAGCAGCCGCGGAGGGACTACTAATGAAAAACTGTTTTTT. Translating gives CASSRGGTTNEKLFF.

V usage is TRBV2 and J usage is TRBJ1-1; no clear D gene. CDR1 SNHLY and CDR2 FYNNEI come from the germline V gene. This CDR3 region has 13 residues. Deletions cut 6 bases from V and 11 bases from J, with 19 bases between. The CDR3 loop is CASSDQDHPGAFF. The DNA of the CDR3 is TGTGCCAGCAGCGACCAGGATCACCCTGGGGCTTTCTTT. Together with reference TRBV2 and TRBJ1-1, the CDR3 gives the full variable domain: EPEVTQTPSHQVTQMGQEVILRCVPISNHLYFYWYRQILGQKVEFLVSFYNNEISEKSEIFDDQFSVERPDGSNFTLKIRSTKLEDSAMYFCASSDQDHPGAFFGQGTRLTVV.

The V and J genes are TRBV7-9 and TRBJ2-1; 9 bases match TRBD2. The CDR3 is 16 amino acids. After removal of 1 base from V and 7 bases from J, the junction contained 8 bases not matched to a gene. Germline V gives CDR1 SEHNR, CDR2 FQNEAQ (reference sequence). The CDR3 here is CASSLVSSGRTNEQFF. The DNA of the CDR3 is TGTGCCAGCAGCTTAGTTTCAAGCGGGAGGACAAATGAGCAGTTCTTC.

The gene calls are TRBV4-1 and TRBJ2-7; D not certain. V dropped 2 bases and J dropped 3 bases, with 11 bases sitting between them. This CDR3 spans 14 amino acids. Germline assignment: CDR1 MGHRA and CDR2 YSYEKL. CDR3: CASSQSLTYYEQYF. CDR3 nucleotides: TGCGCCAGCAGCCAATCCCTAACTTACTACGAGCAGTACTTC.

The CDR3 region is CASSLSGAEQFF. The CDR3 DNA is TGTGCCAGCAGTTTATCTGGGGCTGAGCAGTTCTTC. The J gene is TRBJ2-1, the V gene TRBV27, with a possible D match to TRBD1 (5 bases). Trimming cost V 0 bases and J 9 bases, with 6 bases left between them. CDR3 length equals 12 residues. CDR1 and CDR2 (germline): MNHEY, SMNVEV (reference sequence).

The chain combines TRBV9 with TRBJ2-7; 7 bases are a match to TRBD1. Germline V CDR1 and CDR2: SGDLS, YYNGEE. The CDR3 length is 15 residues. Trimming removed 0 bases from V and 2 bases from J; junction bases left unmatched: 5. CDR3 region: CASSVGQGITYEQYF. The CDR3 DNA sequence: TGTGCCAGCAGCGTAGGACAGGGAATCACCTACGAGCAGTACTTC.

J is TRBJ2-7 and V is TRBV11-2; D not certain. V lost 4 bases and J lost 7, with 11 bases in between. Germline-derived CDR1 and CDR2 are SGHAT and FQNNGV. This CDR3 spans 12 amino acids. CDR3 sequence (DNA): TGTGCCAGCAGCTCCGAAAAAGGGGAGCAGTACTTC. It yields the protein CASSSEKGEQYF. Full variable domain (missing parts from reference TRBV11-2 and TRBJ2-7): EAGVAQSPRYKIIEKRQSVAFWCNPISGHATLYWYQQILGQGPKLLIQFQNNGVVDDSQLPKDRFSAERLKGVDSTLKIQPAKLEDSAVYLCASSSEKGEQYFGPGTRLTVT.

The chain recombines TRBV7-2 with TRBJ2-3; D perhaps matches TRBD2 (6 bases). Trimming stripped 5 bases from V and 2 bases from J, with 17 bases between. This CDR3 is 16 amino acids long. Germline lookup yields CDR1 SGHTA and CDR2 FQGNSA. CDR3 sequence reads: CASSPQGGLITDTQYF. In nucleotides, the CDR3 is TGTGCCAGCAGCCCGCAGGGAGGACTGATCACAGATACGCAGTATTTT.

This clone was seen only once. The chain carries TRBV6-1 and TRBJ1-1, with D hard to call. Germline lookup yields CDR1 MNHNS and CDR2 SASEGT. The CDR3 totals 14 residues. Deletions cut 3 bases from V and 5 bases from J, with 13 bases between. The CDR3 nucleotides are TGTGCCAGCAGTGAGGCCCCCTTCGGTACTGAAGCTTTCTTT. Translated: CASSEAPFGTEAFF.

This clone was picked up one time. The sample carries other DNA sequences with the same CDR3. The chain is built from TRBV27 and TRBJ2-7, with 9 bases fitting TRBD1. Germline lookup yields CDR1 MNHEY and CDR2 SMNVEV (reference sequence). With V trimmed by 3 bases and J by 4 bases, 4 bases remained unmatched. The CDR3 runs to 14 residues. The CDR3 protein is CASSLGTGFYEQYF. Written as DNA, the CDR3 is TGTGCCAGCAGTTTGGGGACAGGGTTTTACGAGCAGTACTTC.

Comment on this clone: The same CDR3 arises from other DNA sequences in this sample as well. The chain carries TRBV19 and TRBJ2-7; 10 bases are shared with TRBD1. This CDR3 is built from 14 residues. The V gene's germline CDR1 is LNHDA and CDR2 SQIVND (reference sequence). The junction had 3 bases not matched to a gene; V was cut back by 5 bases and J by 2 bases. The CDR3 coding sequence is TGTGCCAGTAGTCCCGGGACAGGGGCCTACGAGCAGTACTTC. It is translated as CASSPGTGAYEQYF.

The CDR3 sequence: CAWRGGVGDRETYEQYF. CDR3 coding DNA: TGTGCCTGGAGGGGCGGGGTCGGGGACAGGGAGACCTACGAGCAGTACTTC. This sequence joins TRBV30 and TRBJ2-7, with TRBD1 matching 9 bases. The CDR3 runs to 17 residues. Per the germline V gene, CDR1 is GTSNPN and CDR2 is SVGIG (reference sequence). V dropped 3 bases and J dropped 2; count of bases not matched to a gene: 14.

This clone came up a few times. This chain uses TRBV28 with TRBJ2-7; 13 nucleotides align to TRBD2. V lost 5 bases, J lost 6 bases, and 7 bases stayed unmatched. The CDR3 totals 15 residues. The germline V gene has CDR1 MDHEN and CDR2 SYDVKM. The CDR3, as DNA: TGTGCCAGCAGTGACGGACTAGCGGGAGTTTTCGAGCAGTACTTC. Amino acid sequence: CASSDGLAGVFEQYF.

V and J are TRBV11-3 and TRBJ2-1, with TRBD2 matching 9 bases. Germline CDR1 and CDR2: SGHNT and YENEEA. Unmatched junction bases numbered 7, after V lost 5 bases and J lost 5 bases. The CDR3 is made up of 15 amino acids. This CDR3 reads CASSPLGGRDNEQFF. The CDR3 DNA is TGTGCCAGCAGCCCCTTAGGCGGGAGGGACAATGAGCAGTTCTTC.

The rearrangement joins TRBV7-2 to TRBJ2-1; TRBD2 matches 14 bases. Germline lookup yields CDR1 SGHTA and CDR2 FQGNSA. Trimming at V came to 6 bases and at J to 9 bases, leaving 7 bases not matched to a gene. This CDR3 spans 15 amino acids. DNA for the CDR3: TGTGCCAGCAGGTCCGGGACTAGCGGGAGTATTGAGCAGTTCTTC. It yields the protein CASRSGTSGSIEQFF.

In nucleotides, the CDR3 is TGTGCCAGCAGCTCCGGGGGTATCCCGATCGGGAACACTGAAGCTTTCTTT. Translated: CASSSGGIPIGNTEAFF. J is TRBJ1-1 and V is TRBV5-8; weak D call: TRBD1 (5 bases). There are 17 residues in the CDR3. Germline CDR1 is SGHTS and CDR2 is YDEGEE. V lost 3 bases and J 1 base, leaving 19 bases between the germline ends.

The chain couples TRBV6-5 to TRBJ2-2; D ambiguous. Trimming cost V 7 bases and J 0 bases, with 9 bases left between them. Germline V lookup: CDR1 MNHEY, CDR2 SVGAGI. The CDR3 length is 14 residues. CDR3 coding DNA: TGTGCCAGCACCGTTACCACGAACACCGGGGAGCTGTTTTTT. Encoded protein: CASTVTTNTGELFF.

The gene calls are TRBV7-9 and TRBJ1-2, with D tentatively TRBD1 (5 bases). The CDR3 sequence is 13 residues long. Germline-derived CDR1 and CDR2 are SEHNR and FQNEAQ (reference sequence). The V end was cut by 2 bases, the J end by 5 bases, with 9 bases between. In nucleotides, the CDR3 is TGTGCCAGCAGCTTACCGGGACCTTATGGCTACACCTTC. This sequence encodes CASSLPGPYGYTF. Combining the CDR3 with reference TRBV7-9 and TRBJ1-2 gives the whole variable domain DTGVSQNPRHKITKRGQNVTFRCDPISEHNRLYWYRQTLGQGPEFLTYFQNEAQLEKSRLLSDRFSAERPKGSFSTLEIQRTEQGDSAMYLCASSLPGPYGYTFGSGTRLTVV.

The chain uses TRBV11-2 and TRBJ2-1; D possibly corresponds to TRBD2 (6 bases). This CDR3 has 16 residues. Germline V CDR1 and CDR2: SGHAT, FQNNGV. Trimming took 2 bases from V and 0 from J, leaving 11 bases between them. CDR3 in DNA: TGTGCCAGCAGCTTATTTGCCGGGAGCTCCTACAATGAGCAGTTCTTC. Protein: CASSLFAGSSYNEQFF.